Sequencing of this T cell receptor beta chain was carried out in a study of cytomegalovirus exposure and HLA in healthy donors. Regarding the study as a whole: The only immune exposure information that was available was CMV serostatus. The authors assumed roughly uniform sequencing depth across donors for presence/absence analyses. One variant, a missense change in DCLRE1C, was linked in a later analysis to TCR beta V- and J-gene trimming. Reported performance of the classifier showed diagnosis of cytomegalovirus status with high specificity and sensitivity.

The CDR3 consists of 15 residues. With V trimmed by 1 base and J by 4 bases, 4 bases remained unmatched. Germline loops: CDR1 LGHNA, CDR2 YSLEER. Primers for the PCR totalled 60 Vbeta and 13 Jbeta. TCRdb keeps only in-frame clones here, not all; method: immunoSEQ multiplex PCR. The table has about 190,000 clones, approximately 82% seen once; the top ten hold roughly 2%. With regard to this clone: Its antigen is unidentified.

This TCR was sampled from a young woman in good health and CMV-seropositive. Sequencing was performed on PBMCs. The chain is built from TRBV4-3 and TRBJ1-2; 9 bases agree with TRBD1. CDR3 region: CASSQATGGGYGYTF. As DNA, the CDR3 is TGCGCCAGCAGCCAAGCGACAGGGGGGGGCTATGGCTACACCTTC.